This T cell receptor beta chain was profiled in a study of shared clonotypes between healthy human individuals. Study-level information: For every donor, three CD4 naive, three CD4 memory, two CD8 naive and one CD8 memory plates were used.

Trimming took off 0 bases at V and 4 bases at J, with 4 bases between the two ends. This CDR3 contains 12 residues. Germline values: CDR1 SGDLS, CDR2 YYNGEE. Study outcomes and limitations: Naive CD4 clonotypes overlapped across a handful of donors at approximately 4.5%. In contrast to clonotypes shared by all four donors, non-shared clonotypes had lower generation probabilities.

Sequencing used immunoSEQ multiplex PCR; TCRdb keeps in-frame clones, though not all of them. The sample has more than 2 million clones; 85% to 95% are singletons. As regards this clone: Its antigen remains unidentified.

Naive CD8 cells lacked CD45RO, underwent positive selection for CCR7 and left out terminally differentiated effector memory CD45RA+ cells. The sample was naive CD8+ T cells from PBMCs. This chain joins TRBV9 and TRBJ1-2; no firm D call. The clonotype was recovered from a man between 18 and 35 years old in good health. Some clones in this sample may be carry-over from other donors' samples. The CDR3 region has the DNA TGTGCCAGCAGCGTAGGGTTCTATGGCTACACCTTC. Protein sequence: CASSVGFYGYTF. Based on the CDR3 plus reference TRBV9 and TRBJ1-2, the full variable domain is DSGVTQTPKHLITATGQRVTLRCSPRSGDLSVYWYQQSLDQGLQFLIQYYNGEERAKGNILERFSAQQFPDLHSELNLSSLELGDSALYFCASSVGFYGYTFGSGTRLTVV.